This T cell receptor beta chain was obtained from a study of blood T cell repertoires in COVID-19. Looking at the study overall: Some COVID-19 samples were acute and others convalescent; all came from the United States, Italy and Spain. PBMCs, B-cell-depleted T cells, or T cells provided the cDNA or gDNA that made up the material.

Germline CDR1 MNHNY, CDR2 SVGAGI (reference sequence). The CDR3 consists of 15 residues. The trim removed 6 bases at V and 5 bases at J, leaving 6 bases unmatched. In the original processing: How many nucleated cells were present was estimated from reference gene primer amplification. Generated by immunoSEQ multiplex PCR, the TCRdb table keeps only in-frame clones and is missing some. V and J calls and clone size come straight from that table; D and trimming were deduced from the DNA. Among more than 65,000 clones listed, 65% to 85% were seen once. V gene TRBV6-6 combines with J gene TRBJ2-2, with TRBD1 identical over 10 bases. This clonotype was obtained from a man aged 55 to 70 with active or convalescent COVID-19. Material for sequencing was peripheral blood. DNA of the CDR3: TGTGCCAGCAGACGACAGGGGGCTGTAACCGGGGAGCTGTTTTTT. It codes for CASRRQGAVTGELFF.